This T cell receptor beta chain is drawn from a study of early T cells in non-severe SARS-CoV-2 infection. Looking at the study overall: The input, bulk RNA from unsorted whole blood, was sequenced, and chains were unpaired.

This clonotype was counted between two and nine times. V trimming: 3 bases; J trimming: 7 bases; junction bases outside the gene matches: 6. CDR1 SGHRS and CDR2 YFSETQ come from the germline V gene. The CDR3 has 15 residues. Attachment of unique molecular identifiers was made to individual cDNA molecules. Via MiXCR, TCRdb re-called the 5' RACE reads, giving one row per CDR3 protein. Of more than 80,000 distinct CDR3 sequences listed, 13% to 15% are singletons. This chain uses TRBV5-1 with TRBJ2-1; 11 nucleotides align to TRBD2. The sequenced material came from whole blood. The sequence derives from an adult who was a healthcare worker with PCR-confirmed SARS-CoV-2 infection or an uninfected control (not recorded which). The CDR3 DNA reads TGCGCCAGCAGCTATGCCACTAGCGGGAGTAATGAGCAGTTCTTC. Translating gives CASSYATSGSNEQFF.